This T cell receptor (beta chain) comes out of a study of T cells in Graves' hyperthyroidism and ophthalmopathy. Overall study findings and caveats: The model predicted ophthalmopathy a median around seven months before onset.

The CDR3 sequence is 13 residues long. Trimming pared 8 bases from V and 1 base from J, leaving 11 bases between. Germline V gene lookup returns CDR1 MGHRA and CDR2 YSYEKL. From RNA transcripts, TCR beta CDR3 regions were amplified. TCR CDR3 regions were first amplified by RT-PCR with HTBI primers. TCRdb re-called the multiplex PCR reads through MiXCR, storing one row per CDR3 protein. In the table there are roughly 750,000 distinct CDR3 sequences, about a sixth of which are singletons. Note on this clonotype: No antigen is known for it.

Sequenced input: blood. This chain uses TRBV4-1 with TRBJ1-1; D remains ambiguous. The source is a man in his late teens or twenties with Graves' hyperthyroidism. CDR3 sequence: CASYIAANTEAFF. CDR3 sequence (DNA): TGCGCCAGCTATATAGCAGCGAACACTGAAGCTTTCTTT.